This T cell receptor beta chain was sequenced in a study of technical replicates of blood from a few donors. The CDR3 length is 15 residues. V was clipped by 4 bases and J by 8 bases, with 17 bases between them. Germline V gene lookup returns CDR1 LNHDA and CDR2 SQIVND (reference sequence). TCRdb keeps only in-frame clones here, not all; method: immunoSEQ multiplex PCR. The sample records around 63,000 clones, about 91% being singletons. The source of this sequence is a human donor in good health. Some clones in this sample may be carry-over from other donors' samples. The chain has TRBV19 and TRBJ1-4; D perhaps matches TRBD1 (6 bases). Sequencing was done on a sample of PBMCs. The CDR3 sequence: CASSTDRPAPEKLFF. The CDR3 nucleotides read TGTGCCAGTAGTACAGACAGGCCTGCCCCCGAAAAACTGTTTTTT.